The next 19 T cell receptor beta chains were all read from a single sample in a study of technical replicates of blood from several donors (dated by TCRdb to the late 2010s). Libraries were prepared through the immunoSEQ multiplex PCR assay. The table comes from immuneACCESS by way of TCRdb, which keeps in-frame sequences with V and J called. Part of the clones is missing from these tables; in studies checked, under half for an unresolved V gene and the rest for unknown reasons. The sample data list 85,000 to 95,000 clones, and 90% to 97% of these were observed just once. About 0.34% of the sample is taken by the ten largest. Sequenced input: T cells isolated from PBMCs. Receptors were obtained from a human donor in good health.

V gene TRBV11-3 combines with J gene TRBJ1-1; D ambiguous. Looked up from germline, CDR1 is SGHNT and CDR2 is YENEEA. The CDR3 has 13 residues. Trimming pared 5 bases from V and 1 base from J, leaving 8 bases between. CDR3 region: CASSPNSNTEAFF. CDR3 nucleotide sequence: TGTGCCAGCAGCCCTAACTCGAACACTGAAGCTTTCTTT.

V gene TRBV5-1 combines with J gene TRBJ2-5; 9 nucleotides agree with TRBD1. CDR1 and CDR2 (germline): SGHRS, YFSETQ. V gave up 0 bases and J gave up 4 bases; unmatched junction bases: 4. CDR3 length: 15 residues. This CDR3 reads CASSLGGDRAETQYF. CDR3 DNA: TGCGCCAGCAGCTTGGGCGGGGACAGGGCAGAGACCCAGTACTTC.

This chain links TRBV28 with TRBJ2-5; 8 nucleotides agree with TRBD1. Trimming took 5 bases from V and 4 from J; bases not matched to a gene: 9. Germline V CDR1 and CDR2: MDHEN, SYDVKM. This CDR3 region has 15 residues. CDR3 residues: CASSPPDRDGETQYF. CDR3 coding DNA: TGTGCCAGCAGTCCCCCGGACAGGGATGGAGAGACCCAGTACTTC.

The chain combines TRBV28 with TRBJ2-7; D uncertain. CDR3 length: 15 residues. The germline V gene has CDR1 MDHEN and CDR2 SYDVKM. V was trimmed by 2 bases and J by 3 bases, leaving 14 bases between them. This chain's CDR3 is CASSLPVESRYEQYF. For the CDR3, the DNA is TGTGCCAGCAGTTTACCCGTGGAGAGTCGCTACGAGCAGTACTTC.

The chain uses TRBV18 and TRBJ1-5; the match to TRBD1 covers 8 bases. Germline trimming cut 2 bases from V and 6 bases from J; bases unmatched to any gene: 6. The length of the CDR3 is 15 residues. Germline CDR1 and CDR2: KGHSH and LQKENI. CDR3 amino acids: CASSPEGQATQPQHF. CDR3 nucleotide sequence: TGTGCCAGCTCACCAGAGGGACAGGCTACTCAGCCCCAGCATTTT.

This rearrangement joins TRBV6-1 to TRBJ2-5; no definite D call. Trimming pared 1 base from V and 4 bases from J, leaving 10 bases between. CDR1 MNHNS and CDR2 SASEGT come from the germline V gene. This CDR3 comprises 14 residues. The CDR3 DNA reads as TGTGCCAGCAGTGAAGGACGAGAGGTAGAGACCCAGTACTTC. This gives the protein CASSEGREVETQYF.

The genes are TRBV19 and TRBJ2-2; possibly TRBD1 for D (6 bases). Per germline, CDR1 LNHDA and CDR2 SQIVND (reference sequence). The CDR3 has 14 residues. The V gene lost 10 bases and the J gene lost 4 bases, with 16 bases spanning the gap. CDR3 sequence reads: CATTGQGITGELFF. DNA of the CDR3: TGTGCCACTACCGGGCAGGGGATCACCGGGGAGCTGTTTTTT.

The genes are TRBV6-1 and TRBJ2-1; a possible D gene is TRBD2 (5 bases). This CDR3 is 15 amino acids long. The germline CDR1 and CDR2 sequences are MNHNS and SASEGT. V was cut by 7 bases and J by 7 bases, with 20 bases left in between. The CDR3 DNA reads TGTGCCAGCAAACTAAATAGGTGGGAGAAAAATGAGCAGTTCTTC. Encoded protein: CASKLNRWEKNEQFF.

This sequence joins TRBV5-4 and TRBJ2-3; D is unclear. Germline CDR1 SGHNT, CDR2 YYREEE (reference sequence). Trimming took 1 base from V and 0 from J, leaving 12 bases between them. The CDR3 contains 16 residues. This chain's CDR3 is CASSLFLASSTDTQYF. The CDR3 region has the DNA TGTGCCAGCAGCTTGTTTTTGGCCTCTAGCACAGATACGCAGTATTTT.

The V and J genes are TRBV9 and TRBJ2-1; 7 bases are shared with TRBD2. Germline V lookup: CDR1 SGDLS, CDR2 YYNGEE. This CDR3 has 14 amino acids. Unmatched junction bases numbered 7, after V lost 3 bases and J lost 7 bases. The CDR3 DNA is TGTGCCAGCAGCGCCGGGACTATTTATAATGAGCAGTTCTTC. It specifies CASSAGTIYNEQFF.

This clone was counted a few times. The rearrangement uses TRBV6-6 and TRBJ1-1, with D perhaps matching TRBD1 (5 bases). The CDR3 runs to 13 residues. Germline lookup yields CDR1 MNHNY and CDR2 SVGAGI (reference sequence). Deletions cut 7 bases from V and 5 bases from J, with 14 bases between. The CDR3: CASTPTRGTEAFF. In nucleotides, the CDR3 is TGTGCCAGCACCCCTACCCGGGGGACTGAAGCTTTCTTT.

The table lists this clone with a count of one. The chain uses TRBV19 and TRBJ2-5, with TRBD2 identical over 7 bases. Germline CDR1 and CDR2: LNHDA and SQIVND (reference sequence). The CDR3 extends over 15 amino acids. With V trimmed by 3 bases and J by 0 bases, 4 bases remained unmatched. The CDR3 DNA reads TGTGCCAGTAGTATTCGCGGGAGTTACCAAGAGACCCAGTACTTC. Its protein product is CASSIRGSYQETQYF. The complete variable domain, with remaining parts taken from reference TRBV19 and TRBJ2-5, reads DGGITQSPKYLFRKEGQNVTLSCEQNLNHDAMYWYRQDPGQGLRLIYYSQIVNDFQKGDIAEGYSVSREKKESFPLTVTSAQKNPTAFYLCASSIRGSYQETQYFGPGTRLLVL.

The table lists this clone with a few counts. V and J are TRBV5-1 and TRBJ2-7; TRBD2 aligns across 12 bases. Trimming at V came to 7 bases and at J to 6 bases, leaving 8 bases not matched to a gene. This CDR3 region has 14 residues. From germline, CDR1 is SGHRS and CDR2 YFSETQ. This CDR3 is CASQTSGSQSEQYF. CDR3 nucleotides: TGCGCCAGCCAGACTAGCGGGAGTCAGAGCGAGCAGTACTTC.

The chain has TRBV5-1 and TRBJ2-1, with D perhaps TRBD1 (5 bases). Trimming left V 2 bases short and J 7 bases short, with 16 bases between. The CDR3 runs 15 residues. CDR1 is SGHRS and CDR2 is YFSETQ in the germline V gene. As DNA, the CDR3 is TGCGCCAGCAGCTTCAGCCAGGGAAATTTGAATGAGCAGTTCTTC. Its translation is CASSFSQGNLNEQFF.

The genes are TRBV29-1 and TRBJ2-5, with a possible D match to TRBD1 (6 bases). Germline V CDR1 and CDR2: SQVTM, ANQGSEA. Trimming pared 2 bases from V and 5 bases from J, leaving 12 bases between. The CDR3 loop spans 13 amino acids. The DNA of the CDR3 is TGCAGCGTTGAAATGTATCAGGGGGAGACCCAGTACTTC. Translating gives CSVEMYQGETQYF.

The rearrangement links TRBV5-4 to TRBJ2-2; D uncertain. Germline V lookup: CDR1 SGHNT, CDR2 YYREEE (reference sequence). V gave up 6 bases and J gave up 7 bases, with 10 bases separating them. The CDR3 has 12 amino acids. The CDR3 bases are TGTGCCAGCAACTCGGGTCTCGGGGAGCTGTTTTTT. Translated: CASNSGLGELFF. The variable domain in full, with the rest retrieved from reference TRBV5-4 and TRBJ2-2, is ETGVTQSPTHLIKTRGQQVTLRCSSQSGHNTVSWYQQALGQGPQFIFQYYREEENGRGNFPPRFSGLQFPNYSSELNVNALELDDSALYLCASNSGLGELFFGEGSRLTVL.

The V gene is TRBV28, the J gene TRBJ1-2; D remains unclear. This CDR3 has 20 residues. The germline V and J ends were trimmed by 4 bases and 1 base, with 28 bases remaining between them. Germline V CDR1 and CDR2: MDHEN, SYDVKM. The CDR3 region is CASSSSPWAATRSFNYGYTF. CDR3 nucleotides: TGTGCCAGCAGTTCGTCCCCTTGGGCCGCAACCCGGTCTTTTAACTATGGCTACACCTTC.

This chain links TRBV9 with TRBJ2-1, with 7 nucleotides matching TRBD2. The V gene's germline CDR1 is SGDLS and CDR2 YYNGEE. The J segment lost 7 bases and the V segment lost 0 bases, leaving 10 bases of the junction unmatched. This CDR3 region has 16 residues. CDR3 in amino acids: CASSVAPGTNLNEQFF. DNA for the CDR3: TGTGCCAGCAGCGTAGCTCCAGGGACTAACTTGAATGAGCAGTTCTTC.

CDR3 residues: CASSLGRETEAFF. Here the CDR3 DNA reads TGTGCCAGCAGCTTGGGCAGGGAAACTGAAGCTTTCTTT. The gene calls are TRBV5-4 and TRBJ1-1, with D perhaps TRBD1 (5 bases). This CDR3 contains 13 residues. Trimming pared 0 bases from V and 5 bases from J, leaving 8 bases between. Germline CDR1 SGHNT, CDR2 YYREEE (reference sequence).